The 32 T cell receptor beta chains below come from one sample, sequenced in a study of T cell responses to AZD1222 COVID-19 vaccine. Profiled with immunoSEQ multiplex PCR; TCRdb holds only in-frame clones, not every one. The table has 130,000 to 150,000 clones, 85% to 90% seen once; the top ten hold about 1.5%. Sequences were derived from peripheral blood, sampled on day 0 of AZD1222 vaccination. These receptors were collected from an adult in good health.

CDR3 sequence reads: CASSLATGGWNTEAFF. DNA of the CDR3: TGTGCCAGCAGCTTGGCTACGGGGGGATGGAACACTGAAGCTTTCTTT. The rearrangement links TRBV5-5 to TRBJ1-1, with TRBD1 as a possible D gene (5 bases). V lost 0 bases and J lost 1, with 13 bases in between. Germline V gene data show CDR1 as SGHKS and CDR2 as YYEKEE (reference sequence). The CDR3 runs 16 residues.

This clone was recorded once. The chain is built from TRBV19 and TRBJ1-1, with TRBD1 as a possible D gene (6 bases). Germline CDR1 reads LNHDA; CDR2 reads SQIVND (reference sequence). Between the trimmed V and J ends, which lost 1 base and 5 bases, there was a span of 17 bases. This CDR3 region has 16 residues. CDR3 sequence: CASSIGPLRGSTEAFF. The DNA for the CDR3 is TGTGCCAGTAGTATAGGACCCCTCAGGGGTAGTACTGAAGCTTTCTTT.

The chain employs TRBV30 and TRBJ2-7, with 9 nucleotides matching TRBD2. V was pared by 3 bases and J by 7 bases, with 7 bases of the junction left unmatched. The length of the CDR3 is 13 residues. Germline CDR1 reads GTSNPN; CDR2 reads SVGIG (reference sequence). In DNA form, the CDR3 reads TGTGCCTGGAGCCTTAGCGGGGGTGGGGAGCAGTACTTC. Translated, it gives CAWSLSGGGEQYF.

The V and J genes are TRBV18 and TRBJ2-1; 10 bases fit TRBD1. CDR1 KGHSH and CDR2 LQKENI come from the germline V gene. The J segment lost 6 bases and the V segment lost 3 bases, leaving 5 bases of the junction unmatched. The CDR3 has 15 residues. The chain's CDR3 is CASSPGTGAANEQFF. The CDR3 DNA reads as TGTGCCAGCTCACCTGGGACAGGGGCGGCCAATGAGCAGTTCTTC.

The chain carries TRBV29-1 and TRBJ1-1, with 9 bases fitting TRBD1. CDR1 is SQVTM and CDR2 is ANQGSEA in the germline V gene. This CDR3 comprises 12 residues. V gave up 7 bases and J gave up 7 bases; unmatched junction bases: 7. The CDR3 coding sequence is TGCAGCGGGAGGGGACAGGGTGATGAAGCTTTCTTT. It codes for CSGRGQGDEAFF.

The chain links TRBV2 to TRBJ1-5; 9 nucleotides align to TRBD1. CDR3 length: 15 amino acids. Germline values: CDR1 SNHLY, CDR2 FYNNEI. Germline trimming cut 6 bases from V and 3 bases from J; bases unmatched to any gene: 6. This chain's CDR3 is CASRAGTGNNQPQHF. As DNA, the CDR3 is TGTGCCAGCAGGGCCGGGACAGGGAACAATCAGCCCCAGCATTTT.

V is TRBV7-9 and J is TRBJ1-6, with D tentatively TRBD1 (5 bases). CDR3 size: 14 residues. Trimming shortened V by 5 bases and J by 10 bases, and 15 bases separated the two germline ends. CDR1 is SEHNR, CDR2 FQNEAQ, per germline (reference sequence). The CDR3 sequence is CASSPDSGVSPLHF. CDR3 bases: TGTGCCAGCAGCCCCGACAGTGGGGTATCACCCCTCCACTTT.

The chain carries TRBV27 and TRBJ2-3; TRBD2 is a possible D gene (5 bases). This CDR3 has 16 residues. With 6 bases removed from V and 0 bases from J, the gap between germline ends came to 16 bases. The germline V gene has CDR1 MNHEY and CDR2 SMNVEV (reference sequence). CDR3 amino acids: CASRKGLYSSTDTQYF. The CDR3 coding sequence is TGTGCCAGCAGGAAAGGACTTTACTCTAGCACAGATACGCAGTATTTT.

This clone was seen a few times. The chain carries TRBV2 and TRBJ1-1; D gene uncertain. V was shortened by 3 bases and J by 7 bases, with 15 bases between the two germline ends. CDR1 is SNHLY and CDR2 is FYNNEI in the germline V gene. This CDR3 is built from 14 residues. CDR3 nucleotides: TGTGCCAGCAGTGATGTGTGGGCTTCCCTTGAAGCTTTCTTT. Residues: CASSDVWASLEAFF.

The J gene is TRBJ2-1, the V gene TRBV19; D not certain. CDR3 length equals 16 residues. The germline gives CDR1 LNHDA, CDR2 SQIVND (reference sequence). Trimming left V 4 bases short and J 5 bases short, with 18 bases between. The CDR3 DNA reads as TGTGCCAGTAGTAGGGCCGACTTAGCTTCGGACAATGAGCAGTTCTTC. It codes for CASSRADLASDNEQFF.

This clone was counted between two and nine times. The chain uses TRBV11-2 and TRBJ1-1, with a possible D match to TRBD1 (6 bases). The V gene lost 3 bases and the J gene lost 3 bases, with 20 bases spanning the gap. Germline values: CDR1 SGHAT, CDR2 FQNNGV. The CDR3 is made up of 17 amino acids. CDR3 DNA sequence: TGTGCCAGCAGCTTGGGTCGGGGAAGGGGGAAGGACACTGAAGCTTTCTTT. It codes for CASSLGRGRGKDTEAFF. Full variable domain (remainder filled in from reference TRBV11-2 and TRBJ1-1): EAGVAQSPRYKIIEKRQSVAFWCNPISGHATLYWYQQILGQGPKLLIQFQNNGVVDDSQLPKDRFSAERLKGVDSTLKIQPAKLEDSAVYLCASSLGRGRGKDTEAFFGQGTRLTVV.

This clone was seen a handful of times. The V and J genes are TRBV30 and TRBJ2-6; D perhaps matches TRBD2 (5 bases). The CDR3 has 17 amino acids. Per the germline V gene, CDR1 is GTSNPN and CDR2 is SVGIG (reference sequence). The V end lost 0 bases, the J end lost 0 bases, and 12 bases lay between the germline ends. In DNA, the CDR3 is TGTGCCTGGAGTGTGCGGGCGCCACTCTCTGGGGCCAACGTCCTGACTTTC. Amino acid sequence: CAWSVRAPLSGANVLTF. Drawing the rest from reference TRBV30 and TRBJ2-6, the complete variable domain is SQTIHQWPATLVQPVGSPLSLECTVEGTSNPNLYWYRQAAGRGLQLLFYSVGIGQISSEVPQNLSASRPQDRQFILSSKKLLLSDSGFYLCAWSVRAPLSGANVLTFGAGSRLTVL.

This clone showed up just once. The chain employs TRBV29-1 and TRBJ2-1; D is possibly TRBD1 or TRBD2 (5 bases each). Germline-derived CDR1 and CDR2 are SQVTM and ANQGSEA. V lost 2 bases and J 4 bases, leaving 18 bases between the germline ends. This CDR3 has 16 residues. CDR3 in DNA: TGCAGCGTTGAATTTAGGGACGACGGAGTATACAATGAGCAGTTCTTC. It is translated as CSVEFRDDGVYNEQFF.

The J gene is TRBJ1-5, the V gene TRBV19, with D unclear. CDR1 is LNHDA, CDR2 SQIVND, per germline (reference sequence). The V end was cut by 9 bases, the J end by 0 bases, with 15 bases between. This CDR3 contains 15 residues. CDR3 sequence: CASNGRHYSNQPQHF. CDR3 bases: TGTGCCAGCAACGGACGGCATTATAGCAATCAGCCCCAGCATTTT. Complete variable domain (other parts from reference TRBV19 and TRBJ1-5): DGGITQSPKYLFRKEGQNVTLSCEQNLNHDAMYWYRQDPGQGLRLIYYSQIVNDFQKGDIAEGYSVSREKKESFPLTVTSAQKNPTAFYLCASNGRHYSNQPQHFGDGTRLSIL.

This chain connects TRBV27 to TRBJ1-4; D is undetermined. The germline V gene has CDR1 MNHEY and CDR2 SMNVEV (reference sequence). The V gene lost 5 bases and the J gene lost 3 bases, with 7 bases spanning the gap. The CDR3 is 13 amino acids. The CDR3 DNA reads as TGTGCCAGCAGTATATTGCCTAATGAAAAACTGTTTTTT. It yields the protein CASSILPNEKLFF.

This clone was seen a few times. The V and J genes are TRBV13 and TRBJ1-1; maybe TRBD1 (5 bases). CDR1 is PRHDT, CDR2 FYEKMQ, per germline (reference sequence). Deletions cut 3 bases from V and 3 bases from J, with 11 bases between. This CDR3 is 14 amino acids long. The CDR3 nucleotides read TGTGCCAGCAGCTTCCTGACAGTCGACACTGAAGCTTTCTTT. It translates to CASSFLTVDTEAFF.

This chain links TRBV7-2 with TRBJ2-1; D is ambiguous. The CDR3 is 15 residues long. Germline CDR1 SGHTA, CDR2 FQGNSA. V lost 4 bases and J 4 bases, leaving 14 bases between the germline ends. This CDR3 reads CASSSQVLLYNEQFF. In DNA form, the CDR3 reads TGTGCCAGCAGCTCCCAGGTCCTACTGTACAATGAGCAGTTCTTC.

This rearrangement joins TRBV27 to TRBJ2-2; D might be TRBD2 (7 bases). CDR1 is MNHEY and CDR2 is SMNVEV in the germline V gene (reference sequence). Trimming took 4 bases from V and 7 from J, leaving 13 bases between them. This CDR3 is 14 amino acids long. The CDR3, as DNA: TGTGCCAGCAGTTGGGGGGGCTCGGGCGGGGAGCTGTTTTTT. It is translated as CASSWGGSGGELFF.

The chain is built from TRBV6-5 and TRBJ1-5; D unresolved. Germline CDR1 is MNHEY and CDR2 is SVGAGI. The CDR3 has 14 residues. Trimming shortened V by 6 bases and J by 0 bases, and 9 bases separated the two germline ends. In DNA, the CDR3 is TGTGCCAGCAGCCGCACGTATAGCAATCAGCCCCAGCATTTT. Its protein is CASSRTYSNQPQHF.

This chain connects TRBV5-1 to TRBJ1-1; D remains unclear. CDR1 is SGHRS, CDR2 YFSETQ, per germline. The ends were cut back, 1 base at V and 0 bases at J, with 7 bases in the middle. This CDR3 has 14 residues. CDR3 in DNA: TGCGCCAGCAGCTTGACACCCCTGAACACTGAAGCTTTCTTT. Translated: CASSLTPLNTEAFF.

This clone was observed a few times. V usage is TRBV6-1 and J usage is TRBJ1-5; D is unclear. Trimming cost V 2 bases and J 4 bases, with 12 bases left between them. The CDR3 sequence is 15 residues long. The germline CDR1 and CDR2 sequences are MNHNS and SASEGT. CDR3 residues: CASSERIRSNQPQHF. The CDR3 DNA is TGTGCCAGCAGTGAAAGGATTAGGAGTAATCAGCCCCAGCATTTT.

The chain uses TRBV28 and TRBJ2-7, with D tentatively TRBD1 (6 bases). V was trimmed by 7 bases and J by 3 bases, leaving 13 bases between them. Germline lookup yields CDR1 MDHEN and CDR2 SYDVKM. The CDR3 sequence is 13 residues long. The CDR3 nucleotides are TGTGCCAGCACTACGGGACAAGGCTACGAGCAGTACTTC. Its translation: CASTTGQGYEQYF.

V gene TRBV6-2 or TRBV6-3 combines with J gene TRBJ1-5; TRBD1 matches at 9 bases. The length of the CDR3 is 17 residues. V lost 0 bases, J lost 4 bases, and 7 bases stayed unmatched. Germline CDR1 is MNHEY and CDR2 is SVGEGT. The CDR3 protein is CASSYSYGTGWNQPQHF. CDR3 in DNA: TGTGCCAGCAGTTACTCGTACGGGACAGGGTGGAATCAGCCCCAGCATTTT.

This rearrangement joins TRBV5-6 to TRBJ1-2; possible D gene TRBD1, 5 bases. Germline CDR1 SGHDT, CDR2 YYEEEE. The length of the CDR3 is 14 residues. V lost 1 base and J 9 bases, leaving 16 bases between the germline ends. The CDR3 region is CASSLIGTGLSYTF. The DNA for the CDR3 is TGTGCCAGCAGCTTGATCGGGACCGGGCTCAGCTACACCTTC.

The chain carries TRBV27 and TRBJ2-7; D assignment may be TRBD1 or TRBD2 (5 bases each). The germline gives CDR1 MNHEY, CDR2 SMNVEV (reference sequence). Trimming removed 2 bases from V and 3 bases from J, with 5 bases in between. CDR3 size: 12 residues. Written as DNA, the CDR3 is TGTGCCAGCAGTTTAGGGGGCTACGAGCAGTACTTC. Its protein product is CASSLGGYEQYF.

The CDR3 spells CASSDGTGVYGYTF. CDR3 nucleotides: TGTGCCAGCAGTGACGGGACAGGCGTATATGGCTACACCTTC. The chain couples TRBV2 to TRBJ1-2; TRBD1 aligns across 8 bases. With V trimmed by 3 bases and J by 5 bases, 5 bases remained unmatched. The CDR3 is made up of 14 amino acids. CDR1 and CDR2 (germline): SNHLY, FYNNEI.

This clone appeared once. The chain carries TRBV25-1 and TRBJ1-5; D not resolved. V shed 3 bases and J shed 3 bases, with 9 bases lying between them. The V gene's germline CDR1 is MGHDK and CDR2 SYGVNS. The CDR3 has 14 residues. The CDR3 nucleotides read TGTGCCAGCAGTGACAACCGGGACAATCAGCCCCAGCATTTT. Its translation: CASSDNRDNQPQHF. Looking up the rest from reference TRBV25-1 and TRBJ1-5 gives the full variable domain: EADIYQTPRYLVIGTGKKITLECSQTMGHDKMYWYQQDPGMELHLIHYSYGVNSTEKGDLSSESTVSRIRTEHFPLTLESARPSHTSQYLCASSDNRDNQPQHFGDGTRLSIL.

This clone was detected once. The genes are TRBV2 and TRBJ2-7; 7 bases agree with TRBD2. The CDR3 spans 14 residues. The V and J ends lost 6 bases and 0 bases, in that order; junction bases with no gene match: 5. The V gene's germline CDR1 is SNHLY and CDR2 FYNNEI. The DNA of the CDR3 is TGTGCCAGCAGGGCCCTAGCGGCCTCCTACGAGCAGTACTTC. Its protein product is CASRALAASYEQYF.

CDR3 residues: CASSSSTSNEQFF. As DNA, the CDR3 is TGTGCCAGCAGCTCATCGACTAGCAATGAGCAGTTCTTC. The chain employs TRBV7-8 and TRBJ2-1; D is perhaps TRBD2 (6 bases). CDR1 is SGHVS and CDR2 is FQNEAQ in the germline V gene. The CDR3 length is 13 residues. Trimming took off 4 bases at V and 6 bases at J, with 10 bases between the two ends.

This rearrangement joins TRBV7-2 to TRBJ1-2, with no clear D. The ends were cut back, 5 bases at V and 4 bases at J, with 17 bases in the middle. CDR3 length: 15 residues. Germline lookup yields CDR1 SGHTA and CDR2 FQGNSA. The CDR3 nucleotides are TGTGCCAGCAGCCCTACCGGTGGGGAGCCCTATGGCTACACCTTC. Translation gives CASSPTGGEPYGYTF.

The genes are TRBV5-6 and TRBJ1-1, with TRBD1 as a possible D gene (5 bases). V was trimmed by 3 bases and J by 1 base, leaving 13 bases between them. CDR3 length equals 15 residues. The V gene's germline CDR1 is SGHDT and CDR2 YYEEEE. CDR3 coding DNA: TGTGCCAGCAGCTCCCCGAGGGGAGGGAACACTGAAGCTTTCTTT. Translation: CASSSPRGGNTEAFF.

The rearrangement joins TRBV6-1 to TRBJ2-3; 11 bases match TRBD2. CDR3 length: 16 amino acids. Germline CDR1 is MNHNS and CDR2 is SASEGT. V was clipped by 2 bases and J by 5 bases; unmatched bases: 6. The CDR3 coding sequence is TGTGCCAGCAGTGAAATAGCGGGGGGGCGTCAAGATACGCAGTATTTT. This gives the protein CASSEIAGGRQDTQYF.